The 22 T cell receptor beta chains below were found in one sample sequenced in a study of T cell responses to AZD1222 COVID-19 vaccine. Libraries were prepared by immunoSEQ multiplex PCR; TCRdb keeps only in-frame clonotypes and omits some of them. This sample yields about 160,000 clones, of which roughly 90% are seen a single time; about 4.3% belongs to the top ten. The sequenced sample was peripheral blood, obtained 28 days after the second AZD1222 dose. These receptors all stem from an adult who received the AZD1222 COVID-19 vaccine.

This clone was detected only once. The chain links TRBV5-1 to TRBJ1-2; 10 positions agree with TRBD1. The CDR3 is 14 residues long. V shed 6 bases, J shed 4 bases, and the junction held 6 bases outside the gene matches. CDR1 and CDR2 (germline): SGHRS, YFSETQ. The CDR3 sequence is CASTPDRGTYGYTF. CDR3 DNA: TGCGCCAGCACTCCGGACAGGGGGACCTATGGCTACACCTTC.

V and J are TRBV5-1 and TRBJ2-1, with TRBD2 matching 9 bases. V dropped 4 bases and J dropped 4; count of bases not matched to a gene: 9. Germline CDR1 reads SGHRS; CDR2 reads YFSETQ. This CDR3 region has 16 residues. Here the CDR3 DNA reads TGCGCCAGCAGCCGGGATAGTAGCGGGGGATACAATGAGCAGTTCTTC. Amino acids: CASSRDSSGGYNEQFF.

This chain links TRBV7-9 with TRBJ2-5, with D possibly being TRBD1 or TRBD2 (5 bases each). Germline CDR1 SEHNR, CDR2 FQNEAQ (reference sequence). CDR3 size: 19 residues. V lost 4 bases to trimming and J lost 2 bases, with 26 bases between them. The CDR3 DNA follows: TGTGCCAGCAGCTCGCGATCCCGGGTTGGGGGTAGGTCGCAAGAGACCCAGTACTTC. It is translated as CASSSRSRVGGRSQETQYF.

Concerning this clone itself: A much larger clone is a single base away; this may be a read error. Here the CDR3 reads CASSVAGSTDTQYF. In DNA form, the CDR3 reads TGTGCCAGCAGTGTAGCGGGGAGCACAGATACGCAGTATTTT. This rearrangement joins TRBV11-2 to TRBJ2-3, with 8 nucleotides matching TRBD2. V lost 6 bases, J lost 0 bases, and 2 bases stayed unmatched. CDR1 SGHAT and CDR2 FQNNGV come from the germline V gene. The CDR3 contains 14 residues. The variable domain in full, with the rest retrieved from reference TRBV11-2 and TRBJ2-3, is EAGVAQSPRYKIIEKRQSVAFWCNPISGHATLYWYQQILGQGPKLLIQFQNNGVVDDSQLPKDRFSAERLKGVDSTLKIQPAKLEDSAVYLCASSVAGSTDTQYFGPGTRLTVL.

The J gene is TRBJ1-5, the V gene TRBV30; tentatively, D is TRBD1 (6 bases). V lost 3 bases to trimming and J lost 2 bases, with 14 bases between them. The V gene's germline CDR1 is GTSNPN and CDR2 SVGIG (reference sequence). The CDR3 loop spans 15 amino acids. The CDR3 here is CAWRHRENGNQPQHF. The CDR3 bases are TGTGCCTGGAGGCACAGGGAGAACGGCAATCAGCCCCAGCATTTT.

This rearrangement joins TRBV10-2 to TRBJ1-2; D gene ambiguous. Germline CDR1 WSHSY, CDR2 SAAADI. This CDR3 region has 12 residues. V was cut by 2 bases and J by 7 bases, with 8 bases left in between. The CDR3: CASSEGRGGYTF. CDR3 DNA sequence: TGCGCCAGCAGTGAGGGCCGTGGTGGCTACACCTTC.

In this sample, this clone turned up once. CDR3 in amino acids: CASSAQDYNEQFF. CDR3 bases: TGTGCCAGCAGCGCTCAGGATTACAATGAGCAGTTCTTC. The chain combines TRBV7-3 with TRBJ2-1; D not resolved. Germline-derived CDR1 and CDR2 are SGHTA and FQGTGA. Trimming left V 5 bases short and J 4 bases short, with 9 bases between. The CDR3 extends over 13 amino acids.

The CDR3 DNA is TGTGCCAGTAGTATGGGGGCGGCCACTAATGAAAAACTGTTTTTT. Protein product: CASSMGAATNEKLFF. This chain uses TRBV19 with TRBJ1-4; perhaps TRBD1 as D (6 bases). The CDR3 covers 15 residues. Germline V CDR1 and CDR2: LNHDA, SQIVND (reference sequence). Trimming shortened V by 3 bases and J by 2 bases, and 10 bases separated the two germline ends.

The CDR3 coding sequence is TGTGCCAGTAGAACAGGGGTAACGGACAATGAGCAGTTCTTC. Amino acid sequence: CASRTGVTDNEQFF. V is TRBV19 and J is TRBJ2-1, with 7 bases aligning to TRBD1. Germline values: CDR1 LNHDA, CDR2 SQIVND (reference sequence). The length of the CDR3 is 14 residues. J was trimmed by 5 bases and V by 6 bases; bases with no gene match: 7.

V is TRBV25-1 and J is TRBJ1-1, with D uncertain. The CDR3 extends over 14 amino acids. Looked up from germline, CDR1 is MGHDK and CDR2 is SYGVNS. V lost 7 bases and J lost 1, with 13 bases in between. CDR3 nucleotides: TGTGCCAGCAAGACGAACGCAGGGAACACTGAAGCTTTCTTT. Amino acids: CASKTNAGNTEAFF.

The chain links TRBV7-9 to TRBJ1-1; TRBD1 might be the D (5 bases). Germline CDR1 is SEHNR and CDR2 is FQNEAQ (reference sequence). Trimming took off 1 base at V and 3 bases at J, with 18 bases between the two ends. The CDR3 consists of 17 residues. The CDR3 nucleotides read TGTGCCAGCAGCTTAGACAGGTTTAGGGGTTTTGACACTGAAGCTTTCTTT. Residues: CASSLDRFRGFDTEAFF.

The chain is built from TRBV6-5 and TRBJ1-1; TRBD1 matches 7 bases. This CDR3 has 13 amino acids. V was pared by 6 bases and J by 12 bases, with 13 bases of the junction left unmatched. Germline lookup yields CDR1 MNHEY and CDR2 SVGAGI. CDR3 region: CASRVSTGDLTFF. The CDR3 bases are TGTGCCAGCAGGGTTTCTACAGGGGACCTAACTTTCTTT.

The chain is built from TRBV20-1 and TRBJ1-2, with TRBD1 matching over 11 bases. The CDR3 runs to 14 residues. V trimming: 3 bases; J trimming: 8 bases; junction bases outside the gene matches: 8. Germline V gene sequence: CDR1 DFQATT, CDR2 SNEGSKA (reference sequence). This CDR3 reads CSASRTGGESGYTF. The CDR3 DNA reads as TGCAGTGCTAGTAGGACAGGGGGCGAGTCAGGCTACACCTTC.

The rearrangement links TRBV12-3 or TRBV12-4 to TRBJ1-2; D gene unclear. Trimming took 6 bases from V and 4 from J, leaving 9 bases between them. This CDR3 is 12 amino acids long. The CDR3 sequence is CASSRSSYGYTF. CDR3 coding DNA: TGTGCCAGCAGCAGGAGTTCCTATGGCTACACCTTC.

V usage is TRBV2 and J usage is TRBJ2-5, with D hard to call. The V and J ends lost 3 bases and 3 bases respectively, with 5 bases between them. Germline assignment: CDR1 SNHLY and CDR2 FYNNEI. The CDR3 has 12 residues. CDR3 residues: CASSEREETQYF. The CDR3 coding sequence is TGTGCCAGCAGTGAGAGAGAAGAGACCCAGTACTTC.

The V call is TRBV7-3, the J call TRBJ1-1; D might be TRBD1 (5 bases). Germline V gene sequence: CDR1 SGHTA, CDR2 FQGTGA. The CDR3 has 14 residues. V lost 5 bases and J 3 bases, leaving 13 bases between the germline ends. The CDR3, as DNA: TGTGCCAGCAGCCGCCAGGGAGAGGACACTGAAGCTTTCTTT. Translation gives CASSRQGEDTEAFF.

This chain links TRBV30 with TRBJ2-7; a weak D match, TRBD2 (5 bases). CDR1 is GTSNPN and CDR2 is SVGIG in the germline V gene (reference sequence). The CDR3 loop spans 13 amino acids. V lost 4 bases, J lost 0 bases, and 10 bases lay in between. The DNA for the CDR3 is TGTGCCTGGAACACCGGGGACTCCTACGAGCAGTACTTC. This gives the protein CAWNTGDSYEQYF.

The chain recombines TRBV28 with TRBJ1-1, with D possibly TRBD1 on 6 matching bases. Germline V CDR1 and CDR2: MDHEN, SYDVKM. V was trimmed by 3 bases and J by 0 bases, leaving 11 bases between them. This CDR3 contains 15 residues. CDR3 DNA sequence: TGTGCCAGCAGTTTGGGGGGCGCGGTGAACACTGAAGCTTTCTTT. Its translation: CASSLGGAVNTEAFF.

This sequence joins TRBV19 and TRBJ2-1; D gene uncertain. Per the germline V gene, CDR1 is LNHDA and CDR2 is SQIVND (reference sequence). Trimming took 0 bases from V and 6 from J, leaving 15 bases between them. CDR3 length equals 16 residues. CDR3 region: CASSIDLYGPGNEQFF. CDR3 DNA sequence: TGTGCCAGTAGTATAGATCTTTACGGGCCAGGCAATGAGCAGTTCTTC.

This chain links TRBV6-5 with TRBJ1-5; no reliable D call. The germline V gene has CDR1 MNHEY and CDR2 SVGAGI. The CDR3 is made up of 14 amino acids. Trimming cost V 5 bases and J 4 bases, with 12 bases left between them. CDR3 in DNA: TGTGCCAGCAGTACCCCTGCCAGGAATCAGCCCCAGCATTTT. It encodes CASSTPARNQPQHF.

The J gene is TRBJ1-2, the V gene TRBV7-2; possibly TRBD1 for D (6 bases). CDR1 SGHTA and CDR2 FQGNSA come from the germline V gene. The CDR3 totals 16 residues. The V and J ends lost 1 base and 7 bases respectively, with 19 bases between them. The DNA of the CDR3 is TGTGCCAGCAGCTTAGTTCCGGGGGCGCCGGTTCTTGGCTACACCTTC. Translated, it gives CASSLVPGAPVLGYTF.

The gene calls are TRBV18 and TRBJ2-5; the match to TRBD2 covers 15 bases. Germline CDR1 and CDR2: KGHSH and LQKENI. V dropped 3 bases and J dropped 6; count of bases not matched to a gene: 8. CDR3 length: 17 residues. CDR3: CASSPGLAGGPHQTQYF. The CDR3 DNA sequence: TGTGCCAGCTCACCGGGACTAGCGGGGGGACCCCACCAGACCCAGTACTTC.